The 5 T cell receptor beta chains in this list originate from one sample, sequenced in a study of T cell changes during pregnancy in multiple sclerosis. This table comes from immunoSEQ multiplex PCR, and its TCRdb copy is limited to in-frame clones, with some not included. The profile shows almost 50,000 clones, roughly nine tenths of them singletons. This material consisted of CD4+ T cells from peripheral blood mononuclear cells, taken in the second trimester of pregnancy. The receptors derive from a female donor in good health, enrolled as a control in a pregnancy study.

The V call is TRBV9, the J call TRBJ2-1; D is possibly TRBD2 (6 bases). CDR3 length: 14 residues. With 0 bases removed from V and 4 bases from J, the gap between germline ends came to 8 bases. Germline V CDR1 and CDR2: SGDLS, YYNGEE. The CDR3 loop is CASSVGGNYNEQFF. Written as DNA, the CDR3 is TGTGCCAGCAGCGTAGGCGGGAATTACAATGAGCAGTTCTTC. Looking up the rest from reference TRBV9 and TRBJ2-1 gives the full variable domain: DSGVTQTPKHLITATGQRVTLRCSPRSGDLSVYWYQQSLDQGLQFLIQYYNGEERAKGNILERFSAQQFPDLHSELNLSSLELGDSALYFCASSVGGNYNEQFFGPGTRLTVL.

The J gene is TRBJ2-1, the V gene TRBV5-1, with 10 nucleotides matching TRBD2. Germline-derived CDR1 and CDR2 are SGHRS and YFSETQ. The V segment lost 4 bases and the J segment 4 bases; nucleotides outside the gene matches: 11. The CDR3 loop spans 17 amino acids. CDR3 region: CASSGLYPSGGYNEQFF. The CDR3 DNA reads TGCGCCAGCAGCGGCCTCTACCCTAGCGGGGGTTACAATGAGCAGTTCTTC.

The DNA for the CDR3 is TGTGCCAGTAGTATTTTTGGTCACAGCACTAACTATGGCTACACCTTC. Its translation is CASSIFGHSTNYGYTF. The gene calls are TRBV19 and TRBJ1-2; D gene ambiguous. Trimming cost V 3 bases and J 0 bases, with 14 bases left between them. The CDR3 spans 16 residues. Germline V gene data show CDR1 as LNHDA and CDR2 as SQIVND (reference sequence).

The chain links TRBV5-4 to TRBJ1-2; weak D call: TRBD1 (6 bases). CDR1 is SGHNT and CDR2 is YYREEE in the germline V gene (reference sequence). Trimming cost V 5 bases and J 7 bases, with 18 bases left between them. The CDR3 length is 14 residues. CDR3 nucleotides: TGTGCCAGCAGGGAACAGGGAGGGCGGATTGGCTACACCTTC. Translation gives CASREQGGRIGYTF.

This clone was detected only once. J is TRBJ1-2 and V is TRBV6-6; TRBD1 might be the D (5 bases). This CDR3 comprises 14 residues. V was clipped by 8 bases and J by 1 base, with 14 bases between them. Germline CDR1 is MNHNY and CDR2 is SVGAGI (reference sequence). This chain's CDR3 is CASRRQTLNYGYTF. CDR3 DNA sequence: TGTGCCAGCCGTCGACAGACACTTAACTATGGCTACACCTTC.